Listed below are T cell receptor beta chains from one sample, sequenced in a study of blood T cell repertoires in COVID-19. TCRdb's table, derived via immunoSEQ multiplex PCR, lists solely in-frame clones and lacks some. This sample has hundreds of thousands of clones, with 87% found just once. The sequencing input was peripheral blood. Receptors were obtained from a woman under 30 who had recovered from COVID-19. Each CDR3 is given with its conserved first and last residue. D genes are given only for firm matches. Size is omitted from some rows. Given values are once, few, many or a class for expanded clones.

V: TRBV11-1; J: TRBJ2-2; D: NA; size: NA; DNA: TGTGCCAGCAGCTCTCACACGAACACCGGGGAGCTGTTTTTT; CDR3: CASSSHTNTGELFF
V: TRBV7-2; J: TRBJ2-3; D: TRBD2; size: once; DNA: TGTGCCAGTCTAGCGGGATCCACAGATACGCAGTATTTT; CDR3: CASLAGSTDTQYF
V: TRBV5-6; J: TRBJ2-7; D: TRBD2; size: NA; DNA: TGTGCCAGCAGCGCCCGGACTAGCGGGAGCTACGAGCAGTACTTC; CDR3: CASSARTSGSYEQYF
V: TRBV7-9; J: TRBJ2-7; D: TRBD1; size: NA; DNA: TGTGCCAGCAGCGGACAGGGGGATGGGGAGCAGTACTTC; CDR3: CASSGQGDGEQYF
V: TRBV5-4; J: TRBJ2-1; D: TRBD2; size: NA; DNA: TGTGCCAGCAGCTCAAAGCGGGAAACCTACAATGAGCAGTTCTTC; CDR3: CASSSKRETYNEQFF
V: TRBV5-1; J: TRBJ2-7; D: NA; size: NA; DNA: TGCGCCAGCAGCTTGGATTTGCAGGGGAGGGCCGAGCAGTACTTC; CDR3: CASSLDLQGRAEQYF
V: TRBV24-1; J: TRBJ2-1; D: TRBD2; size: once; DNA: TGTGCCACCAGTGATCGGACTAGCGGGTACAATGAGCAGTTCTTC; CDR3: CATSDRTSGYNEQFF
V: TRBV6-5; J: TRBJ1-2; D: NA; size: NA; DNA: TGTGCCAGCAGTTACTCGGGTTTACAGGACGGTGGCTACACCTTC; CDR3: CASSYSGLQDGGYTF
V: TRBV18; J: TRBJ1-5; D: TRBD1; size: NA; DNA: TGTGCCAGCTCACTCGGACAGGGAGTTATACAGCCCCAGCATTTT; CDR3: CASSLGQGVIQPQHF
V: TRBV4-3; J: TRBJ1-1; D: NA; size: NA; DNA: TGCGCCAGCAGCCAAGTCGGGGGGACTGAAGCTTTCTTT; CDR3: CASSQVGGTEAFF
V: TRBV5-1; J: TRBJ2-4; D: TRBD2; size: NA; DNA: TGCGCCAGCAGCTTGGCCCCCTCTCTAGCGGGGCTACTAGCCAAAAACATTCAGTACTTC; CDR3: CASSLAPSLAGLLAKNIQYF
V: TRBV6-5; J: TRBJ2-3; D: NA; size: NA; DNA: TGTGCCAGCAGTTACATGGCGGGGTTTCGCACAGATACGCAGTATTTT; CDR3: CASSYMAGFRTDTQYF
V: TRBV30; J: TRBJ2-7; D: TRBD2; size: NA; DNA: TGTGCCTGGAGTGTGTTAGCGGGAGGCGAGCAGTACTTC; CDR3: CAWSVLAGGEQYF
V: TRBV5-5; J: TRBJ2-5; D: NA; size: NA; DNA: TGTGCCAGCAACTTACTGGTTATCCAAGAGACCCAGTACTTC; CDR3: CASNLLVIQETQYF
V: TRBV15; J: TRBJ2-7; D: NA; size: NA; DNA: TGTGCCACCAGCAGAGGGACAGATCAAGGCATCTACGAGCAGTACTTC; CDR3: CATSRGTDQGIYEQYF
V: TRBV30; J: TRBJ1-5; D: NA; size: NA; DNA: TGTGCCTGGAGTGTACTCTATAGCAATCAGCCCCAGCATTTT; CDR3: CAWSVLYSNQPQHF
V: TRBV23-1; J: TRBJ1-1; D: NA; size: NA; DNA: TGCGCCAGCAGTCAATTCCCGCGCCAGGGGCCTACGAACACTGAAGCTTTCTTT; CDR3: CASSQFPRQGPTNTEAFF
V: TRBV27; J: TRBJ2-7; D: NA; size: NA; DNA: TGTGCCAGCAGTTTATATGAGGGCCCCTACTACGAGCAGTACTTC; CDR3: CASSLYEGPYYEQYF
V: TRBV4-3; J: TRBJ2-2; D: NA; size: NA; DNA: TGCGCCAGCAGCCAAACCCGATCCGGCAGGGCAAGCACCGGGGAGCTGTTTTTT; CDR3: CASSQTRSGRASTGELFF
V: TRBV30; J: TRBJ2-7; D: TRBD1; size: NA; DNA: TGTGCCTGGAGTCCTGGACAGGGGGCTTACTACGAGCAGTACTTC; CDR3: CAWSPGQGAYYEQYF
V: TRBV29-1; J: TRBJ2-1; D: NA; size: few; DNA: TGCAGCGTTACGATGGGACAGGGAGAGGGACTAGCGTTAAATGAGCAGTTCTTC; CDR3: CSVTMGQGEGLALNEQFF
V: TRBV7-2; J: TRBJ1-2; D: TRBD1; size: NA; DNA: TGTGCCAGCAGCCGGCAACCGGGACAGAGGGACTATGGCTACACCTTC; CDR3: CASSRQPGQRDYGYTF
V: TRBV25-1; J: TRBJ2-5; D: TRBD2; size: NA; DNA: TGTGCCAGCAGTGAATTGGGCCCGGGACTAGCGGGTCAAGAGACCCAGTACTTC; CDR3: CASSELGPGLAGQETQYF
V: TRBV30; J: TRBJ1-2; D: NA; size: NA; DNA: TGTGCCTGGATGTGGGGCGACTATGGCTACACCTTC; CDR3: CAWMWGDYGYTF
V: TRBV30; J: TRBJ1-4; D: NA; size: once; DNA: TGTGCCTGGAGGGTCCCAGGAGGTAGAACTAATGAAAAACTGTTTTTT; CDR3: CAWRVPGGRTNEKLFF
V: TRBV9; J: TRBJ1-6; D: NA; size: NA; DNA: TGTGCCAGCAGCGGTGAGACAGATAATTCACCCCTCCACTTT; CDR3: CASSGETDNSPLHF
V: TRBV7-9; J: TRBJ1-2; D: TRBD1; size: many; DNA: TGTGCCAGCAGCCCGAACAGACGGACAGGGGAAGGCTACACCTTC; CDR3: CASSPNRRTGEGYTF
V: TRBV7-3; J: TRBJ2-1; D: NA; size: NA; DNA: TGTGCCAGCAGCGTCTCCAGGGACAATGAGCAGTTCTTC; CDR3: CASSVSRDNEQFF
V: TRBV5-1; J: TRBJ1-1; D: TRBD1; size: NA; DNA: TGCGCCAGCAGCGGGGGACAGGGGGCAGGCACTGAAGCTTTCTTT; CDR3: CASSGGQGAGTEAFF
V: TRBV19; J: TRBJ1-2; D: NA; size: few; DNA: TGTGCCAGTAGTATTTGGACAGACTATGGCTACACCTTC; CDR3: CASSIWTDYGYTF
V: TRBV19; J: TRBJ1-1; D: NA; size: NA; DNA: TGTGCCAGTAGTCAGGGTTTGGACACTGAAGCTTTCTTT; CDR3: CASSQGLDTEAFF
V: TRBV6-6; J: TRBJ1-1; D: NA; size: NA; DNA: TGTGCCAGCAGCCCGAGCGTGGCAGGGCCGAACACTGAAGCTTTCTTT; CDR3: CASSPSVAGPNTEAFF
V: TRBV15; J: TRBJ1-2; D: NA; size: NA; DNA: TGTGCCACCAGCAGGAAGGGGGGGTTCTATGGCTACACCTTC; CDR3: CATSRKGGFYGYTF
V: TRBV30; J: TRBJ2-2; D: NA; size: many; DNA: TGTGCCTGGAGTGTTCGGGTTGAGGCCGGGGAGCTGTTTTTT; CDR3: CAWSVRVEAGELFF
V: TRBV6-5; J: TRBJ1-2; D: NA; size: NA; DNA: TGTGCCAGCAGTTACGAGGGGGGGGCCTTCTATGGCTACACCTTC; CDR3: CASSYEGGAFYGYTF
V: TRBV6-5; J: TRBJ1-5; D: NA; size: NA; DNA: TGTGCCAGCAGACACAACATCAATCAGCCCCAGCATTTT; CDR3: CASRHNINQPQHF
V: TRBV27; J: TRBJ2-7; D: NA; size: NA; DNA: TGTGCCAGCAGGCTCCTCACAGGGTACGAGCAGTACTTC; CDR3: CASRLLTGYEQYF
V: TRBV25-1; J: TRBJ2-3; D: TRBD2; size: NA; DNA: TGTGCCAGCAGTGAAAGGGAGCGGGGTTTCACAGATACGCAGTATTTT; CDR3: CASSERERGFTDTQYF
V: TRBV19; J: TRBJ1-5; D: NA; size: NA; DNA: TGTGCCAGTAGTATACCCCGGGGGGCTCAGAGCAATCAGCCCCAGCATTTT; CDR3: CASSIPRGAQSNQPQHF
V: TRBV7-7; J: TRBJ2-7; D: TRBD1; size: few; DNA: TGTGCCAGCAGCCTAAGACAGGGTGGCGCCTACGAGCAGTACTTC; CDR3: CASSLRQGGAYEQYF
V: TRBV13; J: TRBJ2-5; D: NA; size: NA; DNA: TGTGCCAGCAGCTCCCGCAGGGACCAAGAGACCCAGTACTTC; CDR3: CASSSRRDQETQYF
V: TRBV6-4; J: TRBJ2-2; D: TRBD2; size: NA; DNA: TGTGCCAGCAGTCGACTAGCGGGAGATACCGGGGAGCTGTTTTTT; CDR3: CASSRLAGDTGELFF
V: TRBV5-1; J: TRBJ2-5; D: TRBD2; size: NA; DNA: TGCGCCAGCGGTCCGGGACTAGCGAAAGAGACCCAGTACTTC; CDR3: CASGPGLAKETQYF
V: TRBV3-1/TRBV3-2; J: TRBJ1-3; D: NA; size: NA; DNA: TGTGCCAGCAGCCCCCGGGTCCTCTCTGGAAACACCATATATTTT; CDR3: CASSPRVLSGNTIYF
V: TRBV4-3; J: TRBJ1-1; D: NA; size: NA; DNA: TGCGCCAGCAGCCACCAGGGGAACACTGAAGCTTTCTTT; CDR3: CASSHQGNTEAFF
V: TRBV20-1; J: TRBJ2-5; D: NA; size: once; DNA: TGCAGTGCTCAGTACCAAGAGACCCAGTACTTC; CDR3: CSAQYQETQYF
V: TRBV27; J: TRBJ1-5; D: TRBD1; size: NA; DNA: TGTGCCAGCAGTTTATCCAGGGGGAATCAGCCCCAGCATTTT; CDR3: CASSLSRGNQPQHF
V: TRBV21-1; J: TRBJ1-1; D: NA; size: NA; DNA: TGTGCCATACAGCCCGCAGGGTGTCGGGCTTTCTTT; CDR3: CAIQPAGCRAFF
V: TRBV18; J: TRBJ1-2; D: NA; size: NA; DNA: TGTGCCAGCTCACCACCAGGGGAGGGTGGCTACACCTTC; CDR3: CASSPPGEGGYTF
V: TRBV29-1; J: TRBJ1-1; D: TRBD1; size: NA; DNA: TGCAGCGCCCCAAGCGGGGACAGGGGTGTAATTGAAGCTTTCTTT; CDR3: CSAPSGDRGVIEAFF
V: TRBV9; J: TRBJ1-1; D: NA; size: once; DNA: TGTGCCAGCAGCGCCCAGGGGAGCTTGGGTATTGGAGCTTTCTTT; CDR3: CASSAQGSLGIGAFF